The clone carrying this T cell receptor beta chain came up many times. Its antigen is unknown. The data were obtained in a study of T cells after yellow fever vaccination. Overall study: Fractions containing few cells were prepared with SMART-Seq v4 Ultra Low Input.

Germline-derived CDR1 and CDR2 are SGHDT and YYEEEE. Trimming cost V 2 bases and J 1 base; bases outside gene matches: 3. This CDR3 is 15 amino acids long. 5'RACE template switching produced TCR cDNA carrying a universal primer site and UMIs. Each CDR3 protein is one row after TCRdb ran MiXCR on the 5' RACE reads. In the table there are almost 70,000 distinct CDR3 sequences, around 6.2% of which are singletons. General observations from the study: Abundant clonotypes from the bulk population could get into FACS-sorted repertoires as contaminants. The secondary response showed a weaker magnitude and a faster peak, day 5 versus 15.

The sequence came from a man younger than 35 who received the YFV17D yellow fever vaccine. The V call is TRBV5-6, the J call TRBJ2-3; 8 bases align to TRBD1. The sequencing used CD4+ T cells sorted from PBMCs, collected less than 16 days after the first yellow fever vaccination. CDR3 nucleotide sequence: TGTGCCAGCAGCTTCACACAGGGGGGCACAGATACGCAGTATTTT. Its protein is CASSFTQGGTDTQYF.